This T cell receptor beta chain stems from a study of cytomegalovirus exposure and HLA in healthy donors. Study-level results: For TCR beta chains, V- and J-gene trimming was later linked to a missense DCLRE1C variant.

The primer mix had 60 Vbeta and 13 Jbeta primers. Using immunoSEQ multiplex PCR, the repertoire was profiled, and TCRdb retains in-frame clones only, with some absent. The profile shows 90,000 to 130,000 clones, around 80% of them singletons. With regard to this clone: Its specificity is not known.

CDR1 and CDR2 from the germline V gene are SGHTS and YDEGEE. Losses at the gene ends were 4 bases for V and 8 bases for J; bases not matched to a gene: 11. This CDR3 is 15 amino acids long. The origin of this receptor is a man aged 30 to 39 in good health and CMV-seropositive. Material: PBMCs. The J gene is TRBJ1-4, the V gene TRBV5-8; 7 nucleotides match TRBD1. Here the CDR3 DNA reads TGTGCCAGCAGCCGGATCGACAGGGAACGCGAAAAACTGTTTTTT. It codes for CASSRIDREREKLFF.